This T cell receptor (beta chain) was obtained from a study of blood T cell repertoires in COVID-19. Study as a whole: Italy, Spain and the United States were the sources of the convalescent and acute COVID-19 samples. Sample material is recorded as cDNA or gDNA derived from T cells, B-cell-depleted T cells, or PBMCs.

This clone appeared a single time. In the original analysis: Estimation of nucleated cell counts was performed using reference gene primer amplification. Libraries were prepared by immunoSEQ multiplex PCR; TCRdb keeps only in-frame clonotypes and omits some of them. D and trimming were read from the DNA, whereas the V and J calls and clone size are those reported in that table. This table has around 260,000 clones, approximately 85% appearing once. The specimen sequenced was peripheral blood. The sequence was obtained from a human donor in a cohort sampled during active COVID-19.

CDR3 nucleotide sequence: TGTGCCAGCAGCCTAATTGGACAGGGGAGGAACACCGGGGAGCTGTTTTTT. It specifies CASSLIGQGRNTGELFF. V and J are TRBV28 and TRBJ2-2, with 9 nucleotides matching TRBD1. CDR1 MDHEN and CDR2 SYDVKM come from the germline V gene. V lost 6 bases and J lost 1; bases outside the gene matches: 9. This CDR3 has 17 amino acids. Complete variable domain (other parts from reference TRBV28 and TRBJ2-2): DVKVTQSSRYLVKRTGEKVFLECVQDMDHENMFWYRQDPGLGLRLIYFSYDVKMKEKGDIPEGYSVSREKKERFSLILESASTNQTSMYLCASSLIGQGRNTGELFFGEGSRLTVL.